The 9 T cell receptor beta chains given below trace back to one sample, sequenced in a study of T cell responses to AZD1222 COVID-19 vaccine. TCRdb's table, derived via immunoSEQ multiplex PCR, lists solely in-frame clones and lacks some. The table shows some 110,000 clones, with around 86% occurring only once. The specimen comprised peripheral blood, sampled 28 days after the second dose of the MenACWY control vaccine. The receptors derive from an adult who received the MenACWY meningococcal vaccine as a control.

This sequence joins TRBV19 and TRBJ1-2; a weak D match, TRBD1 (5 bases). CDR3 length: 14 residues. The V end was cut by 3 bases, the J end by 5 bases, with 13 bases between. The V gene's germline CDR1 is LNHDA and CDR2 SQIVND (reference sequence). The CDR3 nucleotides are TGTGCCAGTAGTATGAAGGGACGCCCGTATGGCTACACCTTC. This codes for CASSMKGRPYGYTF. Together with reference TRBV19 and TRBJ1-2, the CDR3 gives the full variable domain: DGGITQSPKYLFRKEGQNVTLSCEQNLNHDAMYWYRQDPGQGLRLIYYSQIVNDFQKGDIAEGYSVSREKKESFPLTVTSAQKNPTAFYLCASSMKGRPYGYTFGSGTRLTVV.

V and J are TRBV9 and TRBJ1-2; 9 bases align to TRBD1. CDR3 size: 15 residues. Germline V CDR1 and CDR2: SGDLS, YYNGEE. V shed 4 bases and J 3 bases; nucleotides not matched to a gene: 7. CDR3 in amino acids: CASSLAGQGYYGYTF. DNA of the CDR3: TGTGCCAGCAGCCTCGCGGGACAGGGCTACTATGGCTACACCTTC.

The rearrangement uses TRBV5-1 and TRBJ2-3, with TRBD1 as a possible D gene (6 bases). Germline lookup yields CDR1 SGHRS and CDR2 YFSETQ. This CDR3 has 16 amino acids. V was pared by 4 bases and J by 2 bases, with 17 bases between. The CDR3: CASSNLTGSNTDTQYF. The DNA for the CDR3 is TGCGCCAGCAGCAACTTAACAGGGTCGAACACAGATACGCAGTATTTT.

This chain joins TRBV19 and TRBJ2-3; the D gene is possibly TRBD1 (6 bases). CDR3 size: 12 residues. In germline, CDR1 is LNHDA, CDR2 SQIVND (reference sequence). The V end lost 7 bases, the J end lost 8 bases, and 13 bases lay between the germline ends. DNA for the CDR3: TGTGCCAGTACCACAGGGTGGGGTACGCAGTATTTT. It yields the protein CASTTGWGTQYF. Based on the CDR3 plus reference TRBV19 and TRBJ2-3, the full variable domain is DGGITQSPKYLFRKEGQNVTLSCEQNLNHDAMYWYRQDPGQGLRLIYYSQIVNDFQKGDIAEGYSVSREKKESFPLTVTSAQKNPTAFYLCASTTGWGTQYFGPGTRLTVL.

V usage is TRBV29-1 and J usage is TRBJ1-1, with unresolved D. V was trimmed by 7 bases and J by 5 bases, leaving 11 bases between them. This CDR3 region has 11 residues. CDR1 and CDR2 from the germline V gene are SQVTM and ANQGSEA. The chain's CDR3 is CSALLGTEAFF. CDR3 nucleotides: TGCAGCGCCCTCCTAGGTACTGAAGCTTTCTTT.

V and J are TRBV28 and TRBJ2-7; D might be TRBD1 or TRBD2, each matching 5 bases. V lost 1 base and J lost 6, with 16 bases in between. This CDR3 has 15 residues. CDR1 MDHEN and CDR2 SYDVKM come from the germline V gene. The CDR3 here is CASSLYGQGRGEQYF. The CDR3 nucleotides are TGTGCCAGCAGTTTATATGGCCAGGGACGGGGCGAGCAGTACTTC.

J is TRBJ2-2 and V is TRBV3-1 (or the pseudogene TRBV3-2), with D perhaps matching TRBD1 or TRBD2 (5 bases each). V was clipped by 0 bases and J by 6 bases, with 14 bases between them. Germline V gene data show CDR1 as LGHDT and CDR2 as YNNKEL (reference sequence). This CDR3 region has 16 residues. CDR3 loop: CASSQDGSGRSGELFF. CDR3 bases: TGTGCCAGCAGCCAAGATGGTTCAGGGAGATCCGGGGAGCTGTTTTTT.

The rearrangement uses TRBV5-5 and TRBJ2-3; 8 bases agree with TRBD1. Per germline, CDR1 SGHKS and CDR2 YYEKEE (reference sequence). The trim removed 1 base at V and 4 bases at J, leaving 5 bases unmatched. The CDR3 is made up of 15 amino acids. In DNA form, the CDR3 reads TGTGCCAGCAGCTTGAGGCAGGGGGCGCCAGATACGCAGTATTTT. It encodes CASSLRQGAPDTQYF.

The rearrangement links TRBV4-1 to TRBJ2-3, with 8 bases identical to TRBD2. The CDR3 has 16 amino acids. V lost 4 bases and J lost 7; bases outside the gene matches: 13. The germline CDR1 and CDR2 sequences are MGHRA and YSYEKL. This CDR3 reads CASSPPGRVAGNTQYF. Written as DNA, the CDR3 is TGCGCCAGCAGCCCGCCCGGGCGGGTAGCGGGGAATACGCAGTATTTT.